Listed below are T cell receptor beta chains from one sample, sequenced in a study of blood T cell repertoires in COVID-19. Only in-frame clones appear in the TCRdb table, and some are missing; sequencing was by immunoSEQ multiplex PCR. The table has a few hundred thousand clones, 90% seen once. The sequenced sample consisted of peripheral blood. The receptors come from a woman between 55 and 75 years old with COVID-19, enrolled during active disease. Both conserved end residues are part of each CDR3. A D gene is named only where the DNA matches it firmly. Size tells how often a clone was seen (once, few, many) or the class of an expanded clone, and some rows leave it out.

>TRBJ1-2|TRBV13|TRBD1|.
TGTGCCAGCAGCAACCCTCGGACAGGGCTTTATGGCTACACCTTC
CASSNPRTGLYGYTF
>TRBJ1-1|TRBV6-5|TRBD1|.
TGTGCCAGCAGTTTGACAGGGCCCCCCACTGAAGCTTTCTTT
CASSLTGPPTEAFF
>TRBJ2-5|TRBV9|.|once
TGTGCCAGCAGCGTAGGGCTCGGGCTAGCCCAAGAGACCCAGTACTTC
CASSVGLGLAQETQYF
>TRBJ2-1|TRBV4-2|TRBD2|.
TGTGCCAGCAGCCCCCTGAATGGGGGACTAGCGGGGCGGTCGAGCTTATACAATGAGCAGTTCTTC
CASSPLNGGLAGRSSLYNEQFF
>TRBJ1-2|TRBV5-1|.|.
TGCGCCAGCAGCTTGGGCGGGGGGGCGCAGTATGGCTACACCTTC
CASSLGGGAQYGYTF
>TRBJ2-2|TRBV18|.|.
TGTGCCAGCTCACCCGCGACAGCGAACACCGGGGAGCTGTTTTTT
CASSPATANTGELFF
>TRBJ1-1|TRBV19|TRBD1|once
TGTGCCAGTAGTTCGCCGGACAGGCGCCAGACTGAAGCTTTCTTT
CASSSPDRRQTEAFF
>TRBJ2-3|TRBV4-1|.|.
TGCGCCAGCAGTTTGGGGGGGCAGGCCGATACGCAGTATTTT
CASSLGGQADTQYF
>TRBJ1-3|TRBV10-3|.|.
TGTGCCATCAGTGTCACAGAGAGTGGAAACACCATATATTTT
CAISVTESGNTIYF
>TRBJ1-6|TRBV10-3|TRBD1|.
TGTGCCATCAGTGCGGACAGGGGTAATTCACCCCTCCACTTT
CAISADRGNSPLHF
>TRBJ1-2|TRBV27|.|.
TGTGCCAGCAGTTTACAGGGGCCCGGTGGCTACACCTTC
CASSLQGPGGYTF
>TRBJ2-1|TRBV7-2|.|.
TGTGCCAGCAGCCCCGACAGGATCCTCTACAATGAGCAGTTCTTC
CASSPDRILYNEQFF
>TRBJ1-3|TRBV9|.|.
TGTGCCAGCAGCGTAGACGGGGGCTCTGGAAACACCATATATTTT
CASSVDGGSGNTIYF
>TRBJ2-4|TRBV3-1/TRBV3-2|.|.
TGTGCCAGCAGCCAAGAAGCCGGAGGGGCCGCCAAAAACATTCAGTACTTC
CASSQEAGGAAKNIQYF
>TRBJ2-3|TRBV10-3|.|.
TGTGCCATCAGTGCTCAGTCAGATACGCAGTATTTT
CAISAQSDTQYF
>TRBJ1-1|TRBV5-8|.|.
TGTGCCAGCAGCCTCGTCAGGGACACTGAAGCTTTCTTT
CASSLVRDTEAFF
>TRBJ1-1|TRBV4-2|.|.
TGTGCCAGCAGCCAAGACAGGCAGAGACCTGAAGCTTTCTTT
CASSQDRQRPEAFF
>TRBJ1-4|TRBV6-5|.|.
TGTGCCAGCAGTTACTCATGGAGTCGCACTAATGAAAAACTGTTTTTT
CASSYSWSRTNEKLFF
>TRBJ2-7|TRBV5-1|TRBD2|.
TGCGCCAGTCGGTTCCTCATAGCGGGGGACCCCTACGAGCAGTACTTC
CASRFLIAGDPYEQYF
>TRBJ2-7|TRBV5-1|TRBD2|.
TGCGCCAGCAGCTTCGGGGGGATAAGCTCCTACGAGCAGTACTTC
CASSFGGISSYEQYF
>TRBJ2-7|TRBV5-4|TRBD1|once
TGTGCCAGCAGCCTCCGGACAGGGGGTGAGCAGTACTTC
CASSLRTGGEQYF
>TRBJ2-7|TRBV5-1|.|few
TGCGCCAGCAGCTTTTGGCAGGGGTACGACGAGCAGTACTTC
CASSFWQGYDEQYF